A single T cell receptor (beta chain) is shown here with its context. Its antigen is unidentified. The sample originates from a study of cytomegalovirus exposure and HLA in healthy donors. Study-level information: T cells numbering approximately 170 million yielded around 120 million unique TCR beta sequences in an earlier analysis. Study-wide results and caveats: Upon later analysis, HLA-associated TCR beta chains proved more clonally expanded than other, equally common chains.

Both 60 Vbeta primers and 13 Jbeta primers went into the PCR. Profiled with immunoSEQ multiplex PCR; TCRdb holds only in-frame clones, not every one. This table holds about 140,000 clones, more than 9.5% found once. Per the germline V gene, CDR1 is SGHDT and CDR2 is YYEEEE. Trimming took off 2 bases at V and 6 bases at J, with 14 bases between the two ends. CDR3 length: 15 residues. Material: PBMCs. V gene TRBV5-6 combines with J gene TRBJ1-4, with D tentatively TRBD1 (5 bases). The source is a man in his forties or fifties in good health and CMV-seronegative. The CDR3 region is CASSFLGGLDEKLFF. CDR3 nucleotide sequence: TGTGCCAGCAGCTTTCTGGGGGGACTTGATGAAAAACTGTTTTTT.